The 3 T cell receptor beta chains below all came from one sample that was sequenced in a study of CD8+CD57+ T cells in acquired aplastic anemia (dated by TCRdb to about 2018). The patients picked for sequencing were ones in whom flow cytometry had shown an expansion of CD8+CD57+ cells. The instrument was an Illumina HiSeq 2000. Profiling of TCR beta VDJ combinations and CDR3 sequences used genomic DNA as the template. Starting from the raw public reads, TCRdb applied fastp trimming at Q25, assembled clones with MiXCR and retained in-frame beta chains. Rows matching on CDR3 protein sequence are summarized as one entry with the most common DNA and genes. For this sample the table gives about 260,000 distinct CDR3 sequences, of which roughly 82% were detected only once. About 41% of the sample is held by the ten biggest clonotypes. The sequenced sample was sorted CD4+, CD8+, or CD8+CD57+ T cells (not recorded which) from PBMCs. These receptors were collected from a human donor with aplastic anemia.

This rearrangement joins TRBV7-9 to TRBJ2-3; TRBD2 aligns across 7 bases. Trimming removed 2 bases from V and 6 bases from J; junction bases left unmatched: 8. CDR1 is SEHNR and CDR2 is FQNEAQ in the germline V gene (reference sequence). CDR3 length: 15 amino acids. CDR3 DNA sequence: TGTGCCAGCAGCTTAAGGCGCGGGAGCGGGGATACGCAGTATTTT. This codes for CASSLRRGSGDTQYF.

In the case of this clonotype: One end of the junction does not line up with germline, which may come from a read error. The chain links TRBV7-3 to TRBJ2-1; 7 bases line up with TRBD2. The CDR3 totals 17 residues. Germline V gives CDR1 SGHTA, CDR2 FQGTGA. Here the CDR3 reads CASSLTSGIAIYSEQFF. For the CDR3, the DNA is TGTGCCAGCAGCTTGACCAGCGGGATCGCAATATACAGTGAGCAGTTCTTC. The full variable domain, its missing parts supplied by reference TRBV7-3 and TRBJ2-1, is GAGVSQTPSNKVTEKGKYVELRCDPISGHTALYWYRQSLGQGPEFLIYFQGTGAADDSGLPNDRFFAVRPEGSVSTLKIQRTERGDSAVYLCASSLTSGIAIYSEQFFGPGTRLTVL.

The chain combines TRBV7-9 with TRBJ2-3, with a weak D call TRBD1 (6 bases). The CDR3 runs to 14 residues. V dropped 1 base and J dropped 7 bases, with 12 bases sitting between them. CDR1 and CDR2 (germline): SEHNR, FQNEAQ (reference sequence). The CDR3 sequence is CASSLVPGAHTQYF. DNA for the CDR3: TGTGCCAGCAGCTTAGTGCCAGGGGCCCATACGCAGTATTTT.